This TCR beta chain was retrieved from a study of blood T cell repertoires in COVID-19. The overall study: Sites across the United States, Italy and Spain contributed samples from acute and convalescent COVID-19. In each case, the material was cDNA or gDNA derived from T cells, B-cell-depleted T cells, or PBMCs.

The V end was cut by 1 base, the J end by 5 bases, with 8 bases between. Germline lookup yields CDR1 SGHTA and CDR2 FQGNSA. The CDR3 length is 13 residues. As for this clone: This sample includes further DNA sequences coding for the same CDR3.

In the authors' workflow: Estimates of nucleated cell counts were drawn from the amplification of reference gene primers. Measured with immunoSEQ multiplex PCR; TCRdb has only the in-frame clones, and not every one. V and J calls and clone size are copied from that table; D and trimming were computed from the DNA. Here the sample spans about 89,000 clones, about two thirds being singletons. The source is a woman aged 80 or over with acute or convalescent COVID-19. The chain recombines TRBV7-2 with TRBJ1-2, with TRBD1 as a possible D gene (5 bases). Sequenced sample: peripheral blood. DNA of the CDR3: TGTGCCAGCAGCTTAGGACAGAGATATGGCTACACCTTC. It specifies CASSLGQRYGYTF.